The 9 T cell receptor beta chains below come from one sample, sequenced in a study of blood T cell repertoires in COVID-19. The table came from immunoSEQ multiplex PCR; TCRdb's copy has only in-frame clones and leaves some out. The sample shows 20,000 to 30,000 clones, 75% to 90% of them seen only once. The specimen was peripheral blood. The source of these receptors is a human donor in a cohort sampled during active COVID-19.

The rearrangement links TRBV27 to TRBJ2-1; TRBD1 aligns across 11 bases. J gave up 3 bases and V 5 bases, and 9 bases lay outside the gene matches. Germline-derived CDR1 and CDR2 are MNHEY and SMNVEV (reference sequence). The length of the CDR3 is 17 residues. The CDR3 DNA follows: TGTGCCAGCAGTCCACTCGGGACAGGGGGGAGCTACAATGAGCAGTTCTTC. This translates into CASSPLGTGGSYNEQFF.

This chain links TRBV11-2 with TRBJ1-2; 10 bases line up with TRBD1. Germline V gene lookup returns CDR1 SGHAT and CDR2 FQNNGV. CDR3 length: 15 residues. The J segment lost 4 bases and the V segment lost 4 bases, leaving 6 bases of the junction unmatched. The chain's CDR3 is CASSSGTGALYGYTF. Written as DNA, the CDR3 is TGTGCCAGCAGCTCCGGGACAGGGGCGCTCTATGGCTACACCTTC. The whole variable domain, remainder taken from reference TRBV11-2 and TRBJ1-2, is EAGVAQSPRYKIIEKRQSVAFWCNPISGHATLYWYQQILGQGPKLLIQFQNNGVVDDSQLPKDRFSAERLKGVDSTLKIQPAKLEDSAVYLCASSSGTGALYGYTFGSGTRLTVV.

Here the CDR3 DNA reads TGTGCCAGCAGTGAGAGGGTAACCTATGGCTACACCTTC. It yields the protein CASSERVTYGYTF. The chain is built from TRBV6-1 and TRBJ1-2; unclear D gene. The germline gives CDR1 MNHNS, CDR2 SASEGT. V was clipped by 3 bases and J by 4 bases, with 9 bases between them. This CDR3 is built from 13 residues.

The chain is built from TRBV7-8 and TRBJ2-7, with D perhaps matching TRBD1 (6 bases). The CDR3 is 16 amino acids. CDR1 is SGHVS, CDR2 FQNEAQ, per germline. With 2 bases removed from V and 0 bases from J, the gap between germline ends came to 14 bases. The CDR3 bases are TGTGCCAGCAGCTTAACTCAGGGGCCCCGCTCCTACGAGCAGTACTTC. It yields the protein CASSLTQGPRSYEQYF.

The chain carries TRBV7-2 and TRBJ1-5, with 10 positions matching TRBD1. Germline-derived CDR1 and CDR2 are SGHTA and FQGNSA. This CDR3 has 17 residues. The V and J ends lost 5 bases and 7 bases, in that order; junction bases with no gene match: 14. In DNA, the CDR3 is TGTGCCAGCAGCATTTATCCGGGACAGGGGTTTGGGCAGCCCCAGCATTTT. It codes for CASSIYPGQGFGQPQHF.

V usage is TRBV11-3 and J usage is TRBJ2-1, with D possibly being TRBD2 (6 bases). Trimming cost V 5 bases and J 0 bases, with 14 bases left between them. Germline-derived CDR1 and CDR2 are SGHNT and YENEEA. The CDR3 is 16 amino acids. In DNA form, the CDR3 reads TGTGCCAGCAGCACCACGGCGGGGAGCTCCTACAATGAGCAGTTCTTC. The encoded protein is CASSTTAGSSYNEQFF. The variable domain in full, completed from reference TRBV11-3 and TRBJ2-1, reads EAGVVQSPRYKIIEKKQPVAFWCNPISGHNTLYWYLQNLGQGPELLIRYENEEAVDDSQLPKDRFSAERLKGVDSTLKIQPAELGDSAVYLCASSTTAGSSYNEQFFGPGTRLTVL.

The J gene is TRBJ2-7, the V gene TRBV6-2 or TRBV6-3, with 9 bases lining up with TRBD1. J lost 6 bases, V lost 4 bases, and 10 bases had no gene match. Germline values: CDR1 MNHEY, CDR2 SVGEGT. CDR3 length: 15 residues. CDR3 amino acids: CASSSTGTGYSEQYF. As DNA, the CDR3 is TGTGCCAGCAGTTCCACCGGGACAGGGTACTCCGAGCAGTACTTC.

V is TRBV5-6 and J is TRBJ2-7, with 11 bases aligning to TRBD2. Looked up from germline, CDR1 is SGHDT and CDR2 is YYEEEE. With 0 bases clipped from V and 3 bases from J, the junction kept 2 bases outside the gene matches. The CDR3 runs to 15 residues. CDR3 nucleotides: TGTGCCAGCAGCTTGGGGCTAGCGGGGGGCTACGAGCAGTACTTC. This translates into CASSLGLAGGYEQYF.

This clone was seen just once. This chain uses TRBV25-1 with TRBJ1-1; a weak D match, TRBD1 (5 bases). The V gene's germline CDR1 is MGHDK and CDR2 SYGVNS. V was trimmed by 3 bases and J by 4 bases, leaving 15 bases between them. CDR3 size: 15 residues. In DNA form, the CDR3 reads TGTGCCAGCAGTGACTCCATTAGGGGTGGCACTGAAGCTTTCTTT. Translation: CASSDSIRGGTEAFF.